The clone carrying this TCR beta chain appeared many times. The germline gives CDR1 ENHRY, CDR2 SYGVKD. The V segment lost 6 bases and the J segment 0 bases; nucleotides outside the gene matches: 6. This CDR3 spans 16 amino acids. These data are taken from a study of T cells in Graves' hyperthyroidism and ophthalmopathy. RNA transcripts provided the source from which TCR beta CDR3 regions were amplified. During a first-round RT-PCR of the TCR CDR3, the HTBI primer set was used. From the multiplex PCR reads, TCRdb called clonotypes with MiXCR, one entry per CDR3 protein. The data hold 600,000 to 700,000 distinct CDR3 sequences, with 14% to 15% observed a single time.

This receptor was taken from a woman in her 40s with Graves' ophthalmopathy. Sequenced: blood. The chain joins TRBV10-3 to TRBJ2-3; 10 bases are shared with TRBD2. The CDR3 region is CAISSTSGLSTDTQYF. CDR3 in DNA: TGTGCCATCAGCTCGACTAGCGGGCTAAGCACAGATACGCAGTATTTT.